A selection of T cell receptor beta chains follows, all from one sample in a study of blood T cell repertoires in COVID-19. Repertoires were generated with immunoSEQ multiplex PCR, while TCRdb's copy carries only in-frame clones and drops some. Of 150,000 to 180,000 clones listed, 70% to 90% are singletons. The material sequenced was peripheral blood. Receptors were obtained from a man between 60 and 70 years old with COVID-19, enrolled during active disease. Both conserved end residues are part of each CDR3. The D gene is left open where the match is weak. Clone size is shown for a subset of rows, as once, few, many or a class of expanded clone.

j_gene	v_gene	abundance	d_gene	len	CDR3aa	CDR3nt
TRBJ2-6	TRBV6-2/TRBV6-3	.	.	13	CASSRSGANVLTF	TGTGCCAGCAGTCGCTCTGGGGCCAACGTCCTGACTTTC
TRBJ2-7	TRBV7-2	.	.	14	CASSLQGNSYEQYF	TGTGCCAGCAGCTTACAGGGGAACTCCTACGAGCAGTACTTC
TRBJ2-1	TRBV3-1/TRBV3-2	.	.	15	CASSQGGGGYNEQFF	TGTGCCAGCAGCCAAGGAGGGGGGGGCTACAATGAGCAGTTCTTC
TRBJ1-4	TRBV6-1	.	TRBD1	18	CASSELTGNRLTNEKLFF	TGTGCCAGCAGTGAGTTGACAGGGAACCGGCTTACTAATGAAAAACTGTTTTTT
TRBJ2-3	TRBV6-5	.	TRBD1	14	CASSGNRGADTQYF	TGTGCCAGCAGCGGAAACAGGGGGGCAGATACGCAGTATTTT
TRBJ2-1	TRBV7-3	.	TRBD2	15	CASSSGTSVYNEQFF	TGTGCCAGCAGCTCCGGGACTAGCGTCTACAATGAGCAGTTCTTC
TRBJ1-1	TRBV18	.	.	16	CASSPRGETLGTEAFF	TGTGCCAGCTCACCCCGGGGAGAAACCCTTGGGACTGAAGCTTTCTTT
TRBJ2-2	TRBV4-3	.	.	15	CASSQVSGSPGELFF	TGCGCCAGCAGCCAAGTGTCGGGTTCCCCCGGGGAGCTGTTTTTT
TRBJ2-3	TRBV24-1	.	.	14	CATSDYSSTDTQYF	TGTGCCACCAGTGACTACAGTAGCACAGATACGCAGTATTTT
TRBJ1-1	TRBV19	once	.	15	CASSMGNILNTEAFF	TGTGCCAGTAGTATGGGCAATATCCTGAACACTGAAGCTTTCTTT
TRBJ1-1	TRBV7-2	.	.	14	CASSPGTLEGEAFF	TGTGCCAGCAGCCCAGGGACTTTGGAAGGTGAAGCTTTCTTT
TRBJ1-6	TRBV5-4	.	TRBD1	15	CASSGQGAANSPLHF	TGTGCCAGCAGCGGACAGGGGGCCGCAAATTCACCCCTCCACTTT
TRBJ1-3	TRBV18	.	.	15	CASSPSQGSGNTIYF	TGTGCCAGCTCACCTTCACAGGGCTCTGGAAACACCATATATTTT
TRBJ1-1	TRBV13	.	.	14	CASSGGAGDTEAFF	TGTGCCAGCAGCGGCGGGGCGGGGGACACTGAAGCTTTCTTT
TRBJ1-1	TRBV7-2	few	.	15	CASSLGGASGTEAFF	TGTGCCAGCAGCTTGGGGGGGGCTTCAGGAACTGAAGCTTTCTTT
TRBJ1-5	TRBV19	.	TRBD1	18	CASSPIHISTGGNQPQHF	TGTGCCAGTAGCCCGATTCATATTTCCACAGGGGGAAATCAGCCCCAGCATTTT
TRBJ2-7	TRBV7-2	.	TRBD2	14	CASSSRTSGNEQYF	TGTGCCAGCAGCTCAAGGACTAGCGGGAACGAGCAGTACTTC
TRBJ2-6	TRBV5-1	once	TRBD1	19	CASRGEVWTGRSGANVLTF	TGCGCCAGCAGGGGTGAGGTTTGGACAGGCCGCTCTGGGGCCAACGTCCTGACTTTC
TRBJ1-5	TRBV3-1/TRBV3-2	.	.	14	CASSQGVTVWAQHF	TGTGCCAGCAGCCAAGGCGTGACAGTCTGGGCCCAGCATTTT
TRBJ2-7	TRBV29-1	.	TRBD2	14	CSVEGWTSPYEQYF	TGCAGCGTTGAGGGGTGGACTAGTCCATACGAGCAGTACTTC
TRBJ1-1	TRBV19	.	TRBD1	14	CASSIVGDRAQAFF	TGTGCCAGTAGTATAGTGGGGGACAGGGCGCAAGCTTTCTTT
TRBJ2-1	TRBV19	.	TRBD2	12	CATSGRLNEQFF	TGTGCCACTAGCGGGAGGTTGAATGAGCAGTTCTTC
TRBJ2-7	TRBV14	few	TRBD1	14	CASSPWDRHYEQYF	TGTGCCAGCAGCCCTTGGGACAGACACTACGAGCAGTACTTC
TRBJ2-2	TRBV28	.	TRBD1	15	CASSPADRDTGELFF	TGTGCCAGCAGTCCCGCGGACAGGGACACCGGGGAGCTGTTTTTT
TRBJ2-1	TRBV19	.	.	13	CASRKGQGGEQFF	TGTGCCAGTAGAAAGGGGCAGGGAGGTGAGCAGTTCTTC
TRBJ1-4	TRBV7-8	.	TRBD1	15	CASSLARGTGEKLFF	TGTGCCAGCAGCTTAGCAAGGGGGACAGGTGAAAAACTGTTTTTT
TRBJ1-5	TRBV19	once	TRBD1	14	CASSDRAGNQPQHF	TGTGCCAGTAGTGACAGGGCGGGCAATCAGCCCCAGCATTTT
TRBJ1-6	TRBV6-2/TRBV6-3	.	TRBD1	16	CASSPPTGQGASPLHF	TGTGCCAGCAGTCCCCCCACGGGACAGGGTGCGTCACCCCTCCACTTT
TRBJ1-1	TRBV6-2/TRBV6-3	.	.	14	CASSRTARNTEAFF	TGTGCCAGCAGCCGGACAGCACGGAACACTGAAGCTTTCTTT
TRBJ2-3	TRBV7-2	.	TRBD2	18	CASSFTSGRSLSTDTQYF	TGTGCCAGCAGCTTTACTAGCGGGAGGTCCCTGAGCACAGATACGCAGTATTTT
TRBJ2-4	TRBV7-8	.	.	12	CASRGPGYIQYF	TGTGCCAGCAGGGGTCCGGGATACATTCAGTACTTC
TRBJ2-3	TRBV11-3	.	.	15	CASSLSPVSADTQYF	TGTGCCAGCAGCTTGTCCCCGGTTAGCGCAGATACGCAGTATTTT
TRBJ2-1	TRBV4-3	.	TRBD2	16	CASSQTSSSGSHEQFF	TGCGCCAGCAGCCAGACGTCGTCTAGCGGGAGCCATGAGCAGTTCTTC
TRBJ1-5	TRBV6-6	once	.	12	CASSYETIPQHF	TGTGCCAGCAGTTACGAGACAATTCCCCAGCATTTT
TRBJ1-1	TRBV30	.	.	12	CAWGRGNTEAFF	TGTGCCTGGGGCCGGGGGAACACTGAAGCTTTCTTT
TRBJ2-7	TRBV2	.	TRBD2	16	CASRARLAGDLYEQYF	TGTGCCAGCAGAGCACGACTAGCGGGAGACCTCTACGAGCAGTACTTC
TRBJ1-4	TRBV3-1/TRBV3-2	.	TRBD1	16	CASRKGKGTGNEKLFF	TGTGCCAGCAGAAAAGGGAAGGGGACAGGGAATGAAAAACTGTTTTTT
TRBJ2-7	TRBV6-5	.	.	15	CASAKKTASRDEQYF	TGTGCCAGCGCAAAGAAAACCGCTTCCAGGGACGAGCAGTACTTC
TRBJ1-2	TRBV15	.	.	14	CATSRGQTNYGYTF	TGTGCCACCAGCAGGGGGCAGACTAACTATGGCTACACCTTC
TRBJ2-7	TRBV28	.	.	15	CASSPHGQPLGEQYF	TGTGCCAGCAGTCCACATGGACAACCCCTCGGCGAGCAGTACTTC
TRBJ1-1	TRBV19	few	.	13	CASTGRTNTEAFF	TGTGCCAGTACAGGGCGCACTAACACTGAAGCTTTCTTT
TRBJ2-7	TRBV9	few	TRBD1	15	CASSPRDREIYEQYF	TGTGCCAGCAGCCCCCGGGACAGAGAAATCTACGAGCAGTACTTC
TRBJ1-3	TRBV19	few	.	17	CASSDQIHRTSGNTIYF	TGTGCCAGTAGTGACCAAATACACAGGACCTCTGGAAACACCATATATTTT